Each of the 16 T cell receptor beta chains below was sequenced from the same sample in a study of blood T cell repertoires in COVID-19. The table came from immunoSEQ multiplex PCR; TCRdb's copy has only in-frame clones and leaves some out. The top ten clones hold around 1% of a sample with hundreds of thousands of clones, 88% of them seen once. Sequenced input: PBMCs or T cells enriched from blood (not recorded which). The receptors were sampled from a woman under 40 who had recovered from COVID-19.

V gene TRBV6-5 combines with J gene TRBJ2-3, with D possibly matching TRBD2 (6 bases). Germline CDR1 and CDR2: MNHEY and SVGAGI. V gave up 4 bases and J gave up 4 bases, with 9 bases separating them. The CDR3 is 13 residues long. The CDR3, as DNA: TGTGCCAGCAGTTCGCCGGGGGCAGATACGCAGTATTTT. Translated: CASSSPGADTQYF.

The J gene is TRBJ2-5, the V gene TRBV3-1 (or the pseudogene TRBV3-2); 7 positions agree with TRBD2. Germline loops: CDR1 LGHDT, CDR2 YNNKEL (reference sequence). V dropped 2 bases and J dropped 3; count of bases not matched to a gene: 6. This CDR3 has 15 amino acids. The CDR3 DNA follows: TGTGCCAGCAGCCAATCGGCAGGGAGGGAAGAGACCCAGTACTTC. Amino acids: CASSQSAGREETQYF.

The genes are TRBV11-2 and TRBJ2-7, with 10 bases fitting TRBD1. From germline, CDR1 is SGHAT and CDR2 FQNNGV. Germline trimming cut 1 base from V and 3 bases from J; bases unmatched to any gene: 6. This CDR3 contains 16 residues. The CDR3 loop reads CASSLGGTGVNYEQYF. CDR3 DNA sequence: TGTGCCAGCAGCTTAGGTGGGACAGGGGTAAACTACGAGCAGTACTTC. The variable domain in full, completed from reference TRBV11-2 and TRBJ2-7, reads EAGVAQSPRYKIIEKRQSVAFWCNPISGHATLYWYQQILGQGPKLLIQFQNNGVVDDSQLPKDRFSAERLKGVDSTLKIQPAKLEDSAVYLCASSLGGTGVNYEQYFGPGTRLTVT.

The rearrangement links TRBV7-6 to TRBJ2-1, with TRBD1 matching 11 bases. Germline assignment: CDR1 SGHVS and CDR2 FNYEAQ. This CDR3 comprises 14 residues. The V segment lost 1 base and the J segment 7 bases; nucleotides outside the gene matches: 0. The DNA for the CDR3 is TGTGCCAGCAGCTTAGGGGACAGGGGGAATGAGCAGTTCTTC. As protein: CASSLGDRGNEQFF.

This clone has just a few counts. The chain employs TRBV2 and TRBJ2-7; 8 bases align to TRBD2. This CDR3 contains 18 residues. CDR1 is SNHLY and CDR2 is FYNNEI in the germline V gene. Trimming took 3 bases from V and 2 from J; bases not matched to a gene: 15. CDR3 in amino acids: CASSDASGSAKGTYEQYF. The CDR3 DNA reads TGTGCCAGCAGTGACGCCAGCGGGAGCGCGAAAGGGACCTACGAGCAGTACTTC.

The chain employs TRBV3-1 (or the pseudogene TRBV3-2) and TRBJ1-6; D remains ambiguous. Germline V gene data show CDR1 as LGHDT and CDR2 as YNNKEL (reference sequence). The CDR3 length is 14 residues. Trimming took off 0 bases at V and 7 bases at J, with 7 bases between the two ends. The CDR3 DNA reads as TGTGCCAGCAGCCAAGACCCGGGGAATTCACCCCTCCACTTT. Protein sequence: CASSQDPGNSPLHF.

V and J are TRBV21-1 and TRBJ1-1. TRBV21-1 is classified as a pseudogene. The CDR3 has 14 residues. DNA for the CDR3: TGTGCCAGCAGCAGGCGGGGTGCCGACACTGAAGCTTTCTTT. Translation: CASSRRGADTEAFF.

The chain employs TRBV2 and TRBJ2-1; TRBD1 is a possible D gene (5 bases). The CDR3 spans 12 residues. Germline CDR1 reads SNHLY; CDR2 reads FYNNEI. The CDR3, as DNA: TGTGCAGCTGGGGCTTTCAGCAATGAGCAGTTCTTC. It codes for CAAGAFSNEQFF.

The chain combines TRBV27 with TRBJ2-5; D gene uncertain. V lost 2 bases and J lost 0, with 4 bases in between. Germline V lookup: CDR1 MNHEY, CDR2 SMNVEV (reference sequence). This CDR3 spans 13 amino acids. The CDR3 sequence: CASSLSYQETQYF. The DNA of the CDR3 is TGTGCCAGCAGTTTAAGCTACCAAGAGACCCAGTACTTC.

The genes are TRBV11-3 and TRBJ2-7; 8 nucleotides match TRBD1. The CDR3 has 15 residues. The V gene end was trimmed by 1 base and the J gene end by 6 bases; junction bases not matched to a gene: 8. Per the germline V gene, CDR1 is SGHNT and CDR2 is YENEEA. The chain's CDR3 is CASSLGVWTGPEQYF. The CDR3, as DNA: TGTGCCAGCAGCTTAGGAGTATGGACAGGGCCCGAGCAGTACTTC.

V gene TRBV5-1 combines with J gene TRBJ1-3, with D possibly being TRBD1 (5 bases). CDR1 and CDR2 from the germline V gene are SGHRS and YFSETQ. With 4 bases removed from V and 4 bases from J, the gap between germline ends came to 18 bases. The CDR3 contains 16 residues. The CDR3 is CASSPALGNRGNTIYF. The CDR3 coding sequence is TGCGCCAGCAGCCCGGCTTTAGGTAACAGGGGAAACACCATATATTTT.

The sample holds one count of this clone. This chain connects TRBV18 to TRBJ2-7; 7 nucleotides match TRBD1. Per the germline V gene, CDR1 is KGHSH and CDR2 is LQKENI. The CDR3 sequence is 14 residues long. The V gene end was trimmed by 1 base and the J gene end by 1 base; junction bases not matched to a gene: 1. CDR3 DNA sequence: TGTGCCAGCTCACCACTGACAGGGTCCTACGAGCAGTACTTC. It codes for CASSPLTGSYEQYF.

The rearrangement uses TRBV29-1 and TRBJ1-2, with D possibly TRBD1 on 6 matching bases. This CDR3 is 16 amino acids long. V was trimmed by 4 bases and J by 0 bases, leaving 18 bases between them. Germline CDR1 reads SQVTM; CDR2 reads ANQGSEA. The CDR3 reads CSVGLEGTRTNYGYTF. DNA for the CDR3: TGCAGCGTTGGGCTCGAGGGGACACGTACTAACTATGGCTACACCTTC.

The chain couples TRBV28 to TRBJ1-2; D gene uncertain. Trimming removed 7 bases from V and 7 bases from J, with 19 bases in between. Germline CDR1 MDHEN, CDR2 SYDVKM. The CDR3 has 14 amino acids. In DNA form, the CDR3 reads TGTGCCAGCACCTCCCGGGGAAGCAAGGGTGGCTACACCTTC. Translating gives CASTSRGSKGGYTF.

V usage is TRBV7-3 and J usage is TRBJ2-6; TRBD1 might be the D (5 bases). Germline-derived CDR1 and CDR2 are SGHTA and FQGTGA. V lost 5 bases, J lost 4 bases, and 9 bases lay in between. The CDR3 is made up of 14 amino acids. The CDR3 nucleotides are TGTGCCAGCAGCCCAGGGTCAGGGGCCAACGTCCTGACTTTC. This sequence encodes CASSPGSGANVLTF.

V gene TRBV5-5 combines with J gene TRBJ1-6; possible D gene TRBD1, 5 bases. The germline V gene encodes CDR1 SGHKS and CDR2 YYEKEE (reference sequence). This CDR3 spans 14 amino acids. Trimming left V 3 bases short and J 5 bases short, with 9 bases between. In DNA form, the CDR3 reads TGTGCCAGCAGCTCTTGGGGGGATAATTCACCCCTCCACTTT. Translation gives CASSSWGDNSPLHF.